Here is one T cell receptor beta chain with its context. What antigen it recognizes has not been identified. No qualities accompany the bases; no much larger clone lies one base away. Separate from the roughly 700-subject first cohort, the validation cohort of 95 to 150 subjects was the group to which the donors belonged. The data derive from a study of cytomegalovirus exposure and HLA in healthy donors (dated by TCRdb to 2016 to 2017). Context from the whole study: The 650 to 750 repertoires of the first cohort and the 95 to 150 validation repertoires were produced on the same platform, according to a later analysis. The study aimed to test whether signatures of past pathogen exposure could be identified by cataloging public T cell receptors. Besides the first cohort of around 700 subjects, a separate validation cohort made up of 120 different subjects was used. High-throughput TCR immunosequencing, statistical association of individual TCRs with disease status, and machine learning were combined to predict cytomegalovirus infection status. Overall results and qualifications from the work: The validation cohort had no HLA typing available for a later analysis, so co-occurrence within that cohort was assessed over all 120 or so repertoires. Subsequent analysis determined that TCRs grouped into clusters in the first cohort also showed a tendency toward co-occurrence across the roughly 120 validation repertoires, and 90% to 95% of cluster scores exceeded 0. The authors suggested that the approach could potentially be generalized to other disease states and immunological phenotypes. Cytomegalovirus status was reported to be diagnosed by the classifier with high specificity and sensitivity in both the original and validation cohorts. While some public TCRs were present in many individuals, most TCR sequences turned up only very rarely across donors. In vitro tests confirmed that a few of the cytomegalovirus-associated TCR beta chains recognize cytomegalovirus antigens. The study listed approximately 150 TCR beta chains as associated with cytomegalovirus.

The library was built by means of the immunoSEQ multiplex PCR assay. In the source study's methods: A statistical classification framework was built for diagnosing cytomegalovirus status from the catalog of TCR beta chain sequences. TCRdb carries this immuneACCESS record with in-frame sequences only. Its versions omit some clonotypes, under half of them owing to an unresolved V gene in the studies checked, with the rest unexplained. The V and J calls and clone size are taken from that table; D and trimming were inferred from the DNA. This sample comprises 120,000 or so clones, about 87% of them detected only once. Less than 2% of the sample lies in the top ten. From the cysteine through the phenylalanine, the CDR3 covers 15 amino acids. The CDR3 DNA has 45 bases and is translated from base 1. V and J are trimmed by 7 bases and 6 bases, and the gene matches miss 7 bases of the junction. CDR1 SNHLY and CDR2 FYNNEI were looked up in the germline V gene.

The clonotype originates from a woman in her late teens or twenties in good health and CMV-seronegative. The sequenced sample consisted of PBMCs. The chain employs TRBV2 and TRBJ1-6, with 9 bases matching TRBD1. The nucleotide sequence reads TGTGCCAGCAAAAGGACAGGGGCGAGTAATTCACCCCTCCACTTT. Protein translation: CASKRTGASNSPLHF.